Following are 18 T cell receptor beta chains from one sample sequenced in a study of technical replicates of blood from several donors. TCRdb keeps only in-frame clones here, not all; method: immunoSEQ multiplex PCR. The sample contains under 90,000 clones, nearly 98% of which appear only once. Sequenced input: T cells isolated from PBMCs. These receptors originate from a human donor in good health.

The chain joins TRBV10-1 to TRBJ1-4, with unresolved D. CDR3 length equals 13 residues. Trimming removed 2 bases at V and 6 bases at J, with 7 bases between. The V gene's germline CDR1 is WNHNN and CDR2 SYGVQD (reference sequence). CDR3: CASSERQDEKLFF. In nucleotides, the CDR3 is TGCGCCAGCAGTGAGAGGCAGGATGAAAAACTGTTTTTT.

Only one count was recorded for this clone. The chain is built from TRBV11-2 and TRBJ2-3, with 10 positions matching TRBD1. Germline CDR1 is SGHAT and CDR2 is FQNNGV. V was pared by 3 bases and J by 3 bases, with 9 bases of the junction left unmatched. The CDR3 contains 17 residues. The CDR3 region is CASSLDQRDRGTDTQYF. In DNA, the CDR3 is TGTGCCAGCAGCTTGGATCAACGGGACAGGGGTACAGATACGCAGTATTTT.

This clone was counted a single time. The chain combines TRBV6-4 with TRBJ2-1, with 10 bases identical to TRBD2. With 2 bases clipped from V and 5 bases from J, the junction kept 3 bases outside the gene matches. The germline V gene has CDR1 MRHNA and CDR2 SNTAGT. CDR3 size: 15 residues. The CDR3 spells CASSDLAGEHNEQFF. The CDR3 DNA reads TGTGCCAGCAGTGACCTAGCGGGAGAACACAATGAGCAGTTCTTC.

V gene TRBV5-4 combines with J gene TRBJ2-3, with D maybe TRBD1 (6 bases). V dropped 0 bases and J dropped 3 bases, with 11 bases sitting between them. CDR3 size: 15 residues. Germline V gene data show CDR1 as SGHNT and CDR2 as YYREEE (reference sequence). CDR3 amino acids: CASSLVGALTDTQYF. The CDR3 DNA sequence: TGTGCCAGCAGCTTGGTGGGGGCGCTTACAGATACGCAGTATTTT.

This rearrangement joins TRBV6-6 to TRBJ1-2; 8 positions match TRBD1. CDR3 length: 14 amino acids. From germline, CDR1 is MNHNY and CDR2 SVGAGI (reference sequence). V gave up 6 bases and J gave up 5 bases; unmatched junction bases: 8. CDR3 DNA sequence: TGTGCCAGCAGCGGGACAGGTGGAGGGTATGGCTACACCTTC. Translating it yields CASSGTGGGYGYTF.

The chain's CDR3 is CASSLGGEKSPLHF. DNA for the CDR3: TGCGCCAGCAGCTTAGGAGGGGAGAAATCACCCCTCCACTTT. This chain connects TRBV5-1 to TRBJ1-6, with D perhaps matching TRBD1 (5 bases). V lost 2 bases and J lost 10, with 13 bases in between. In germline, CDR1 is SGHRS, CDR2 YFSETQ. The CDR3 loop spans 14 amino acids.

The chain combines TRBV2 with TRBJ1-6; no definite D call. The CDR3 has 12 amino acids. Trimming removed 6 bases at V and 7 bases at J, with 7 bases between. Germline V gives CDR1 SNHLY, CDR2 FYNNEI. In DNA, the CDR3 is TGTGCCAGCAGAGTCGGGAATTCACCCCTCCACTTT. Translated, it gives CASRVGNSPLHF. Drawing the rest from reference TRBV2 and TRBJ1-6, the complete variable domain is EPEVTQTPSHQVTQMGQEVILRCVPISNHLYFYWYRQILGQKVEFLVSFYNNEISEKSEIFDDQFSVERPDGSNFTLKIRSTKLEDSAMYFCASRVGNSPLHFGNGTRLTVT.

This chain connects TRBV11-2 to TRBJ2-3; D call uncertain. The length of the CDR3 is 12 residues. Germline CDR1 reads SGHAT; CDR2 reads FQNNGV. Trimming shortened V by 4 bases and J by 6 bases, and 8 bases separated the two germline ends. The CDR3 DNA sequence: TGTGCCAGCAGCTACGAGCGCGATACGCAGTATTTT. This sequence encodes CASSYERDTQYF.

In this sample, this clone turned up once. This chain uses TRBV4-1 with TRBJ2-2, with TRBD2 as a possible D gene (7 bases). Per the germline V gene, CDR1 is MGHRA and CDR2 is YSYEKL. The CDR3 contains 15 residues. Trimming shortened V by 6 bases and J by 2 bases, and 13 bases separated the two germline ends. CDR3 DNA sequence: TGCGCCAGCAGAATAGGGGGGGCTAACACCGGGGAGCTGTTTTTT. Translated: CASRIGGANTGELFF.

This clone has a single count. This sequence joins TRBV5-1 and TRBJ2-2; TRBD1 matches at 7 bases. V shed 3 bases and J 6 bases; nucleotides not matched to a gene: 5. The CDR3 has 14 residues. CDR1 SGHRS and CDR2 YFSETQ come from the germline V gene. The CDR3 DNA sequence: TGCGCCAGCAGCTCGCTTCAGGGGGCCGGGGAGCTGTTTTTT. This translates into CASSSLQGAGELFF.

The CDR3 DNA is TGTGCCAGCCGGACTAGCGGGGGGGATGAGCAGTTCTTC. Encoded protein: CASRTSGGDEQFF. The chain combines TRBV27 with TRBJ2-1, with TRBD2 identical over 15 bases. Germline V lookup: CDR1 MNHEY, CDR2 SMNVEV (reference sequence). This CDR3 has 13 amino acids. The trim removed 8 bases at V and 8 bases at J, leaving 1 base unmatched.

This clone was counted between two and nine times. The V call is TRBV30, the J call TRBJ1-2; D call uncertain. Trimming took 1 base from V and 7 from J, leaving 16 bases between them. CDR1 GTSNPN and CDR2 SVGIG come from the germline V gene (reference sequence). The CDR3 loop spans 14 amino acids. For the CDR3, the DNA is TGTGCCTGGAGTGCAGGAGGGAGATCAAGTGGCTACACCTTC. Translation gives CAWSAGGRSSGYTF.

The V gene is TRBV6-1, the J gene TRBJ1-2, with 7 bases fitting TRBD1. The germline gives CDR1 MNHNS, CDR2 SASEGT. Trimming took 7 bases from V and 4 from J; bases not matched to a gene: 6. The CDR3 is 13 residues long. The CDR3 loop is CASMKGASYGYTF. The CDR3 DNA reads as TGTGCCAGCATGAAGGGGGCGAGCTATGGCTACACCTTC.

The count of this clone is one. V is TRBV27 and J is TRBJ2-7, with 9 positions matching TRBD1. Germline lookup yields CDR1 MNHEY and CDR2 SMNVEV (reference sequence). With 6 bases clipped from V and 3 bases from J, the junction kept 6 bases outside the gene matches. This CDR3 is built from 14 residues. CDR3 in DNA: TGTGCCAGCAGGACACAGGGGGCAAGCTACGAGCAGTACTTC. Its translation: CASRTQGASYEQYF.

This sequence joins TRBV27 and TRBJ2-1, with 8 bases matching TRBD2. Trimming cost V 1 base and J 8 bases; bases outside gene matches: 10. CDR3 length equals 16 residues. Germline V lookup: CDR1 MNHEY, CDR2 SMNVEV (reference sequence). The CDR3: CASSLFVGLADYEQFF. In nucleotides, the CDR3 is TGTGCCAGCAGTTTATTTGTAGGACTAGCCGATTATGAGCAGTTCTTC.

V usage is TRBV15 and J usage is TRBJ2-7; 9 bases align to TRBD1. This CDR3 spans 12 amino acids. V dropped 9 bases and J dropped 2; count of bases not matched to a gene: 2. CDR1 and CDR2 (germline): LNHNV, YYDKDF (reference sequence). The CDR3 protein is CATRQGAYEQYF. The CDR3 region has the DNA TGTGCCACAAGACAGGGGGCCTACGAGCAGTACTTC.

The chain employs TRBV7-7 and TRBJ2-2; weak D call: TRBD1 (6 bases). Germline loops: CDR1 SSHAT, CDR2 FNYEAQ (reference sequence). The CDR3 has 16 residues. With 1 base removed from V and 6 bases from J, the gap between germline ends came to 15 bases. CDR3 loop: CASSLGSQGVSGELFF. The CDR3 DNA follows: TGTGCCAGCAGCTTAGGGTCACAGGGTGTTTCCGGGGAGCTGTTTTTT.

The V call is TRBV4-1, the J call TRBJ2-1; possible D gene TRBD2, 7 bases. Germline CDR1 MGHRA, CDR2 YSYEKL. V was trimmed by 1 base and J by 10 bases, leaving 11 bases between them. The CDR3 has 13 amino acids. This CDR3 is CASSQGRGAEQFF. CDR3 sequence (DNA): TGCGCCAGCAGCCAAGGTCGGGGGGCGGAGCAGTTCTTC.